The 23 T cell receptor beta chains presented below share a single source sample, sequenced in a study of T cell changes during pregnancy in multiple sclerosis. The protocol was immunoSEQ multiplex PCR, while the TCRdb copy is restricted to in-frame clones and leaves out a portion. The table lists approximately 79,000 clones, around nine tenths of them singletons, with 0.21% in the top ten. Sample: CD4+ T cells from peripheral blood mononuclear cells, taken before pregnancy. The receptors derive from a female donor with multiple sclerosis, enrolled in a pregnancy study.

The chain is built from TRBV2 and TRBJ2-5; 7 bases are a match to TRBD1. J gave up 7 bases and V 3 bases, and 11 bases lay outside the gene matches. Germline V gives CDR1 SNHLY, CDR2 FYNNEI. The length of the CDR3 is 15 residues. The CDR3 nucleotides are TGTGCCAGCAGTGAGGACAGGAAGTCTCCGGGGACCCAGTACTTC. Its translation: CASSEDRKSPGTQYF.

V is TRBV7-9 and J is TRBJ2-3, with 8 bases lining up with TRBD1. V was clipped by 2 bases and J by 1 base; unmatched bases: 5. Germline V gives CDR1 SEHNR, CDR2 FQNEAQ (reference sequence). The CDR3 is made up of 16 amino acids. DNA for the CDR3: TGTGCCAGCAGCTTAAGCCGACAGGGGCGCACAGATACGCAGTATTTT. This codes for CASSLSRQGRTDTQYF.

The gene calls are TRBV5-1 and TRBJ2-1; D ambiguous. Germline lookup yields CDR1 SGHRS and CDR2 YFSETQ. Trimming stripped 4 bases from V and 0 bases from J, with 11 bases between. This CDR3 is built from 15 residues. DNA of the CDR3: TGCGCCAGCAGCCCCCGATTGAGCTCCTACAATGAGCAGTTCTTC. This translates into CASSPRLSSYNEQFF.

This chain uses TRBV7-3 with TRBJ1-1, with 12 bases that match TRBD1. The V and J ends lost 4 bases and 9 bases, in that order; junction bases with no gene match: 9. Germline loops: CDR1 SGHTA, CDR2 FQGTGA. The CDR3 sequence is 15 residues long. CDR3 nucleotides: TGTGCCAGCAGCTCCCGTGGGACAGGGGGCGAAAAAGCTTTCTTT. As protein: CASSSRGTGGEKAFF.

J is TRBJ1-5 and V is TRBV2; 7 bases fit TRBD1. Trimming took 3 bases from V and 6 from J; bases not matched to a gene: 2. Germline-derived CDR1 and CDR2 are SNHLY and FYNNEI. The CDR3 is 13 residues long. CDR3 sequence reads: CASSDDRAQPQHF. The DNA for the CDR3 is TGTGCCAGCAGTGACGACAGGGCTCAGCCCCAGCATTTT. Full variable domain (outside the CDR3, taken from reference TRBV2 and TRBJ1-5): EPEVTQTPSHQVTQMGQEVILRCVPISNHLYFYWYRQILGQKVEFLVSFYNNEISEKSEIFDDQFSVERPDGSNFTLKIRSTKLEDSAMYFCASSDDRAQPQHFGDGTRLSIL.

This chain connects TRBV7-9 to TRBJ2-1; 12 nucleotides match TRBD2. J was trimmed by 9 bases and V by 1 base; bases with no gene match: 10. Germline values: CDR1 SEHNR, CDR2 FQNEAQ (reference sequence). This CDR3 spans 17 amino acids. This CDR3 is CASSLGVTSGSWIEQFF. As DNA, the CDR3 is TGTGCCAGCAGCTTAGGTGTGACTAGCGGGAGTTGGATTGAGCAGTTCTTC.

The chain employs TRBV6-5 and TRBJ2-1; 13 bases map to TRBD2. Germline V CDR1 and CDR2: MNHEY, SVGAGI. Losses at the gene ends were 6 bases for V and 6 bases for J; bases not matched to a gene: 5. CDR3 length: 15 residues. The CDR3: CASSPGTSGTNEQFF. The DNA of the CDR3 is TGTGCCAGCAGCCCCGGGACTAGCGGGACCAATGAGCAGTTCTTC.

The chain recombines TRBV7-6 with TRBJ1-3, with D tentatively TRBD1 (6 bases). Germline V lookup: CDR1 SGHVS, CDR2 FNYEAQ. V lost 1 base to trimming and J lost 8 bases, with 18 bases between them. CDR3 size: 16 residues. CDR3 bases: TGTGCCAGCAGCTTAGGATCCAGGGGTAGGGTGGACACCATATATTTT. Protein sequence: CASSLGSRGRVDTIYF.

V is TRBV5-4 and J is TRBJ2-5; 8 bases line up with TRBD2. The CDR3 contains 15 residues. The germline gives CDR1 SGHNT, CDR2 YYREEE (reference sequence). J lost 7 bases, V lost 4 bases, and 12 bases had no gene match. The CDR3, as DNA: TGTGCCAGCAGCCGGGAGGGGCGACCAGAGGGGACCCAGTACTTC. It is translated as CASSREGRPEGTQYF. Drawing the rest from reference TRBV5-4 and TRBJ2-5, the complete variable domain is ETGVTQSPTHLIKTRGQQVTLRCSSQSGHNTVSWYQQALGQGPQFIFQYYREEENGRGNFPPRFSGLQFPNYSSELNVNALELDDSALYLCASSREGRPEGTQYFGPGTRLLVL.

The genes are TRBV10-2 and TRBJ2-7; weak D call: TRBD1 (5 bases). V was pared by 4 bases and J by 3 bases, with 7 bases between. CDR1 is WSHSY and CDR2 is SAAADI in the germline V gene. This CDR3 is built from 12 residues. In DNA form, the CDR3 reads TGCGCCAGCAGTGGACAGAGCTACGAGCAGTACTTC. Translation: CASSGQSYEQYF.

For the CDR3, the DNA is TGTGCCAGCAGCTTATCGGGGGGGCAAGAGACCCAGTACTTC. This encodes CASSLSGGQETQYF. The chain uses TRBV7-2 and TRBJ2-5, with TRBD2 matching over 8 bases. Germline V gene data show CDR1 as SGHTA and CDR2 as FQGNSA. The CDR3 has 14 amino acids. V lost 2 bases, J lost 2 bases, and 1 base stayed unmatched. Using reference TRBV7-2 and TRBJ2-5 for the parts outside the CDR3, the full variable domain is GAGVSQSPSNKVTEKGKDVELRCDPISGHTALYWYRQSLGQGLEFLIYFQGNSAPDKSGLPSDRFSAERTGGSVSTLTIQRTQQEDSAVYLCASSLSGGQETQYFGPGTRLLVL.

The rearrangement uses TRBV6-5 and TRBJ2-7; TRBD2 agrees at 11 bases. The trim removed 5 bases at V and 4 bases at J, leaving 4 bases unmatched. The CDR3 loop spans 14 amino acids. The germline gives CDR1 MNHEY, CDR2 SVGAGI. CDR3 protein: CASSRGTSGYEQYF. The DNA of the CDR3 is TGTGCCAGCAGTCGCGGGACTAGCGGATACGAGCAGTACTTC.

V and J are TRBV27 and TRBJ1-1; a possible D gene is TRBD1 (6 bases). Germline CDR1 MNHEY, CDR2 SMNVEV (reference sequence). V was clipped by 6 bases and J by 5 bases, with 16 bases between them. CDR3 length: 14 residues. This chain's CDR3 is CASRFTGLGTEAFF. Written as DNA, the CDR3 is TGTGCCAGCAGGTTTACAGGGTTAGGGACTGAAGCTTTCTTT.

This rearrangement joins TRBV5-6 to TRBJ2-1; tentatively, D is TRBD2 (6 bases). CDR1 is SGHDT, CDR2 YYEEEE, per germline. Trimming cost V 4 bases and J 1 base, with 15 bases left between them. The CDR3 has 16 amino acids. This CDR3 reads CASSGDSGSSYNEQFF. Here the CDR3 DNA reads TGTGCCAGCAGCGGAGATAGCGGATCGTCCTACAATGAGCAGTTCTTC.

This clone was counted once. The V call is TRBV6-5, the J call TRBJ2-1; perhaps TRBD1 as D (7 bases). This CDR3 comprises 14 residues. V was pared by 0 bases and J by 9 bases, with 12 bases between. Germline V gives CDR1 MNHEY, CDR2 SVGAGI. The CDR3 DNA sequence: TGTGCCAGCAGTTACTCCCGGCAGGGGGGTGAGCAGTTCTTC. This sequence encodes CASSYSRQGGEQFF.

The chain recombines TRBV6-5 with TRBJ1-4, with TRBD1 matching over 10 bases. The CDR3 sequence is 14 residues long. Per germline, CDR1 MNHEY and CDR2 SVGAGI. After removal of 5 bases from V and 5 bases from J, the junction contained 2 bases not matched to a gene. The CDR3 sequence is CASSPDRGNEKLFF. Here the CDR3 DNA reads TGTGCCAGCAGTCCGGACAGGGGGAATGAAAAACTGTTTTTT.

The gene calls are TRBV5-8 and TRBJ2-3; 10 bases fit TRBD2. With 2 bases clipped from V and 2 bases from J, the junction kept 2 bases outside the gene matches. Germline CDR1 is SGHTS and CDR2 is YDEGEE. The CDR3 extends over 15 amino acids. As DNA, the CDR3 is TGTGCCAGCAGCTTCGGACTAGCGGTCACAGATACGCAGTATTTT. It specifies CASSFGLAVTDTQYF. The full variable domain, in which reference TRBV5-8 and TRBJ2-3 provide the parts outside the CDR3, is EAGVTQSPTHLIKTRGQQATLRCSPISGHTSVYWYQQALGLGLQFLLWYDEGEERNRGNFPPRFSGRQFPNYSSELNVNALELEDSALYLCASSFGLAVTDTQYFGPGTRLTVL.

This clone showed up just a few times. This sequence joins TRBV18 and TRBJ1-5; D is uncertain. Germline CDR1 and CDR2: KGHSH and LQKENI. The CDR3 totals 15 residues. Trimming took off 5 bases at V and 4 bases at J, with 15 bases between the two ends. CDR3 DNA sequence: TGTGCCAGCTCATTAAAAGGCGGTTCAAATCAGCCCCAGCATTTT. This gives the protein CASSLKGGSNQPQHF.

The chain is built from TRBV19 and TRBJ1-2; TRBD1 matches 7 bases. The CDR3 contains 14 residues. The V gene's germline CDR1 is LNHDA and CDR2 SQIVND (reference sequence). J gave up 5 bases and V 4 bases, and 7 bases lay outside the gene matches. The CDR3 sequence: CASSTTGTAYGYTF. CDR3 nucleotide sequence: TGTGCCAGTAGTACCACCGGGACAGCTTATGGCTACACCTTC.

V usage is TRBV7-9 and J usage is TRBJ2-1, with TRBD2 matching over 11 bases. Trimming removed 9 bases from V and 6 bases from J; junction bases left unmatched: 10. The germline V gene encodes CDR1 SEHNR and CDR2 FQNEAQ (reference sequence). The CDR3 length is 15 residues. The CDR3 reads CASKPGLAVRNEQFF. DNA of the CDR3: TGTGCCAGTAAACCGGGACTAGCGGTACGCAATGAGCAGTTCTTC.

The CDR3 DNA reads as TGTGCCAGCAGTCCAGTTCACGACTTCCCGGGACAGGCCTACGAGCAGTACTTC. Protein product: CASSPVHDFPGQAYEQYF. The chain recombines TRBV27 with TRBJ2-7; 8 positions agree with TRBD1. The CDR3 loop spans 18 amino acids. Germline V lookup: CDR1 MNHEY, CDR2 SMNVEV (reference sequence). V shed 5 bases and J 2 bases; nucleotides not matched to a gene: 17.

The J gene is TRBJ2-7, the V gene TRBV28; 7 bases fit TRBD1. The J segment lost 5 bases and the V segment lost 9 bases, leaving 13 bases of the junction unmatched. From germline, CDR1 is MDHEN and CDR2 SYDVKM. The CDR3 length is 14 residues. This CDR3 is CASGLPGQPHEQYF. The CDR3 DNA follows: TGTGCCAGTGGTCTACCGGGACAGCCCCACGAGCAGTACTTC.

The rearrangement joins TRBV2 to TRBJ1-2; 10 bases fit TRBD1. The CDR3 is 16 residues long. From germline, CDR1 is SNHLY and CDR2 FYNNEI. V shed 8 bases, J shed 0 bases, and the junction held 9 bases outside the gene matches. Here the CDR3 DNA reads TGTGCCAGCCCCACGGGACAGGGGCGACCTAACTATGGCTACACCTTC. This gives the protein CASPTGQGRPNYGYTF.